This TCR beta chain stems from a study of vaccination and CD4 T cells after COVID-19. Looking at the study overall: The cells were exposed to overlapping spike peptides originating from SARS-CoV-2, HCoV-NL63, HCoV-OC43 and HCoV-229E for stimulation.

Time point of the sample: late sampling 161 to 241 days after vaccination in three convalescent patients. Treatment noted: roughly 10-day PBMC culture with coronavirus spike peptide pools or control peptides (ViraFEST assay). As regards this clonotype: Its antigen remains unknown.

CDR1 and CDR2 (germline): ENHRY, SYGVKD. Trimming at V came to 0 bases and at J to 4 bases, leaving 0 bases not matched to a gene. The CDR3 is made up of 14 amino acids. Researchers used the Oncomine TCR Beta short-read assay to sequence DNA from cultured CD4+ T cells. One entry per CDR3 protein results from TCRdb running MiXCR on the PCR reads. The table includes about 20,000 distinct CDR3 sequences, 42% detected once. The chain carries TRBV10-3 and TRBJ1-5, with 7 bases aligning to TRBD1. This clonotype was sampled from a human donor who had recovered from COVID-19. Sequenced material: CD4+ T cells from blood, cultured in vitro, taken about 7 months after SARS-CoV-2 vaccination. The CDR3 spells CAISESTGNQPQHF. CDR3 DNA: TGTGCCATCAGTGAGTCGACAGGGAATCAGCCCCAGCATTTT.